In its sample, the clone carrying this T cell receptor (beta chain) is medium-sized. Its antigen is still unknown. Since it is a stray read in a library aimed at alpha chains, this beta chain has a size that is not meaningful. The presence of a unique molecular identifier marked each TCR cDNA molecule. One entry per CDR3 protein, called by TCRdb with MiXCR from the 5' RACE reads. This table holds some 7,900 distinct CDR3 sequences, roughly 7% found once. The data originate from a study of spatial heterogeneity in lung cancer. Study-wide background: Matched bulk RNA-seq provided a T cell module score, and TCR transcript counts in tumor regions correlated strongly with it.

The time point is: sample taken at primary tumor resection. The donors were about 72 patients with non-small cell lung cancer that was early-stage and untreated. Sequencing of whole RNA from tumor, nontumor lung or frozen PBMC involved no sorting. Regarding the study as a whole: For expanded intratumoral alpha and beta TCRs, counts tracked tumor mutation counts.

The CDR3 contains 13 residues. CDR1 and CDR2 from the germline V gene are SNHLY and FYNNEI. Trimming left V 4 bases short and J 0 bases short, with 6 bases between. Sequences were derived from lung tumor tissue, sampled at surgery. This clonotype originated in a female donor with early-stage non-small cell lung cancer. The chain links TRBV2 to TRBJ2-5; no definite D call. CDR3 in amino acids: CASSGLYQETQYF. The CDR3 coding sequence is TGTGCCAGCAGTGGGCTCTACCAAGAGACCCAGTACTTC.